The T cell receptor (beta chain) under discussion was sequenced for a study of blood T cell repertoires in COVID-19. About the research overall: Acute and convalescent COVID-19 samples came from the United States, Italy and Spain. The cDNA or gDNA used as material had been derived from T cells, B-cell-depleted T cells, or PBMCs.

Germline CDR1 and CDR2: ENHRY and SYGVKD. Trimming at V came to 5 bases and at J to 0 bases, leaving 0 bases not matched to a gene. There are 14 residues in the CDR3. Authors' data handling: Reference gene primer amplification in the assay estimated nucleated cell counts. Sequenced by immunoSEQ multiplex PCR; TCRdb stores in-frame clones only, minus some. V, J and clone size are taken as reported in that table, and D and trimming were inferred from the DNA itself. Among hundreds of thousands of clones listed, 87% were seen once. The receptor's source is a man aged 18 to 30 with active or convalescent COVID-19. Material for sequencing was peripheral blood. V gene TRBV10-3 combines with J gene TRBJ2-1; 8 bases are shared with TRBD2. The DNA for the CDR3 is TGTGCCATCAGTAGCGGGAGCTCCTACAATGAGCAGTTCTTC. It is translated as CAISSGSSYNEQFF.